This T cell receptor beta chain is drawn from a study of blood T cells in healthy people across ages (dated by TCRdb to 2013 to 2016). In terms of the full investigation: In model experiments, template switching captured roughly one uniquely barcoded TCR beta cDNA molecule for every two T cells. Age-related changes in TCR beta repertoire diversity were measured in the study by deep sequencing normalized with unique cDNA molecular identifiers. Four age groups were formed from the donors: young (average around 15 years), middle-aged (approximately 40), aged (around 68) and long-lived (about 75). To avoid experimental bias, donors of different ages were spread randomly across the sequencing lanes. Using the same blood draw, the study looked at two additional independent replicas of 1 million unique cDNA reads for two donors, one aged 18 to 29 and the other aged 80 or older. The study at large found these results: As age increased, observed TCR beta diversity per million T cells dropped in a roughly linear way, and a significant reduction was already evident by age 40. Compared with the aged group, the long-lived group had more naive CD4+ T cells, fewer expanded clones and increased TCR diversity, a pattern suggesting age selection. Because the CMV infection status of the donors was unknown, age-related changes in expanded clonotypes may potentially have been confounded. Bulk unsorted PBMC profiling prevented conclusive comparison of naive and antigen-experienced compartments. A strong correlation was found between observed TCR beta diversity and the percentage of naive T cells measured by flow cytometry. Estimates of total diversity based on one million sequenced T cells were regarded as lower bounds and as underestimates.

The donors were about 40 Caucasian individuals from Russia, aged roughly 6 to 100 years, who were systemically healthy. Each donor gave ten milliliters of peripheral blood, drawn into EDTA-treated Vacutainer tubes. Ficoll-Paque density-gradient centrifugation was used to isolate PBMCs, with at least 6.5 million per sample. Total RNA, at least 6 micrograms per sample, was extracted from PBMCs with Trizol reagent. The percentages of naive CD45RAhigh/CD27high T cells were determined by flow cytometry on a PBMC aliquot from every donor. The library was produced with 5' RACE. Sequenced using an Illumina HiSeq 2500. A second PCR of roughly 7 to 11 cycles was performed with a sample-barcoded 5' primer and a J-beta primer mix. A template-switch 5' adaptor carrying 12 random nucleotides introduced a unique molecular identifier onto each TCR beta cDNA molecule. At least 2.5 million CDR3-containing paired-end reads were obtained from each sample. First-strand cDNA was synthesized from all RNA with the Mint cDNA synthesis kit, primed by a TRBC-specific oligonucleotide. Following uracil-DNA glycosylase treatment, a first 18-cycle PCR with universal primers M1SS and BC2_uni_R was performed on all cDNA. In the original analysis: For normalization, 1 million high-quality reads, each with a distinct molecular identifier, were randomly selected from each sample. Reads sharing molecular identifiers were discarded rather than binned into consensus sequences. MiTCR, run with a Q25 quality threshold and the strictest error-elimination algorithm, handled CDR3 identification, clonotype clustering and error correction. A nonparametric unseen species model using Euler transformation provided a lower-bound estimate of total TCR beta diversity. The public reads were reanalyzed by TCRdb: fastp trimming at Q25, MiXCR alignment, in-frame beta chains only. For every CDR3 protein sequence, its rows merge into one entry that carries the most common genes and DNA. TCRdb assigned the V and J calls; the authors' analysis was not used. The sample has about 640,000 distinct CDR3 sequences on record, roughly three fifths of them singletons. The ten largest account for approximately 40% of the sample.

The CDR3 holds 12 amino acids from the cysteine to the phenylalanine. Only the CDR3 DNA is retained, 36 bases long and in frame from the first base. Trimming removed 4 bases from V and 4 bases from J, leaving 10 bases between the germline ends. The germline V gene encodes CDR1 SQVTM and CDR2 ANQGSEA. This clonotype was counted a few times. It has no known antigen specificity. No much larger clone exists at a distance of one base, and base qualities are not known. Sequencing was carried out using blood. The rearrangement joined TRBV29-1 to TRBJ2-5; confidence is insufficient to name the D gene. The receptor comes from a man aged 55 to 70 in good health. The bases are TGCAGCGTTGCAAAACCCCCAGAGACCCAGTACTTC. It specifies CSVAKPPETQYF.